The 32 T cell receptor beta chains in this list originate from one sample, sequenced in a study of blood T cell repertoires in COVID-19. Sequencing used immunoSEQ multiplex PCR; TCRdb keeps in-frame clones, though not all of them. The data show some 230,000 clones, with 85% to 90% seen just once and approximately 3.8% held by the top ten. Sequencing was carried out using PBMCs or T cells enriched from blood (not recorded which). These receptors were collected from a woman younger than 30 in a cohort exposed to, infected with or recovered from COVID-19 (not recorded which).

The rearrangement links TRBV30 to TRBJ1-2, with TRBD1 matching 12 bases. The CDR3 spans 13 residues. CDR1 and CDR2 (germline): GTSNPN, SVGIG (reference sequence). V was pared by 8 bases and J by 3 bases, with 4 bases of the junction left unmatched. CDR3 nucleotide sequence: TGTGCCGGGACAGGGGGCAGGGACTATGGCTACACCTTC. Protein sequence: CAGTGGRDYGYTF.

This clone has only one observation. The gene calls are TRBV11-2 and TRBJ1-6; tentatively, D is TRBD1 (5 bases). CDR3 size: 14 residues. V lost 5 bases, J lost 5 bases, and 10 bases lay in between. Germline CDR1 is SGHAT and CDR2 is FQNNGV. The CDR3 nucleotides read TGTGCCAGCAGCGCCCCAGGGCATAATTCACCCCTCCACTTT. Translation: CASSAPGHNSPLHF. Combining the CDR3 with reference TRBV11-2 and TRBJ1-6 gives the whole variable domain EAGVAQSPRYKIIEKRQSVAFWCNPISGHATLYWYQQILGQGPKLLIQFQNNGVVDDSQLPKDRFSAERLKGVDSTLKIQPAKLEDSAVYLCASSAPGHNSPLHFGNGTRLTVT.

The chain is built from TRBV27 and TRBJ2-1; the match to TRBD1 covers 7 bases. CDR1 and CDR2 from the germline V gene are MNHEY and SMNVEV (reference sequence). This CDR3 spans 14 amino acids. V trimming: 4 bases; J trimming: 5 bases; junction bases outside the gene matches: 5. The CDR3 region has the DNA TGTGCCAGCAGTTCTGGGACAGACCACAATGAGCAGTTCTTC. Its translation is CASSSGTDHNEQFF.

This clone was picked up a small number of times. The chain couples TRBV5-4 to TRBJ1-3, with 9 bases fitting TRBD1. The junction had 5 bases not matched to a gene; V was cut back by 4 bases and J by 0 bases. The CDR3 sequence is 16 residues long. Germline-derived CDR1 and CDR2 are SGHNT and YYREEE (reference sequence). The CDR3 nucleotides read TGTGCCAGCAGCGGGGACAGGGTAAACTCTGGAAACACCATATATTTT. The encoded protein is CASSGDRVNSGNTIYF.

This clone was observed once. The chain has TRBV5-1 and TRBJ2-2, with TRBD1 matching over 9 bases. The trim removed 4 bases at V and 4 bases at J, leaving 5 bases unmatched. The CDR3 has 15 amino acids. Germline V CDR1 and CDR2: SGHRS, YFSETQ. The CDR3: CASSRDREGTGELFF. The CDR3 bases are TGCGCCAGCAGCCGGGACAGGGAGGGCACCGGGGAGCTGTTTTTT.

This chain connects TRBV18 to TRBJ2-7; D possibly corresponds to TRBD1 (6 bases). CDR3 length: 14 residues. CDR1 and CDR2 (germline): KGHSH, LQKENI. Between the trimmed V and J ends, which lost 5 bases and 2 bases, there was a span of 13 bases. CDR3 loop: CASSTQGNAYEQYF. The CDR3 DNA reads as TGTGCCAGCTCAACTCAGGGGAACGCCTACGAGCAGTACTTC. The variable domain in full, completed from reference TRBV18 and TRBJ2-7, reads NAGVMQNPRHLVRRRGQEARLRCSPMKGHSHVYWYRQLPEEGLKFMVYLQKENIIDESGMPKERFSAEFPKEGPSILRIQQVVRGDSAAYFCASSTQGNAYEQYFGPGTRLTVT.

The chain uses TRBV7-2 and TRBJ1-5, with 7 bases lining up with TRBD1. Trimming at V came to 4 bases and at J to 7 bases, leaving 10 bases not matched to a gene. CDR1 and CDR2 from the germline V gene are SGHTA and FQGNSA. The CDR3 extends over 15 amino acids. In DNA, the CDR3 is TGTGCCAGCAGCTACCGACAGGGACGAGAACAGCCCCAGCATTTT. Translated, it gives CASSYRQGREQPQHF.

This clone has only a few counts. The chain uses TRBV30 and TRBJ2-2, with 8 bases that match TRBD2. CDR3 length: 15 amino acids. Germline V CDR1 and CDR2: GTSNPN, SVGIG (reference sequence). The ends lost 2 bases at V and 4 bases at J; junction bases unmatched: 6. CDR3 residues: CAWSIRLAGTGELFF. The DNA of the CDR3 is TGTGCCTGGAGTATTAGGCTAGCGGGCACCGGGGAGCTGTTTTTT.

V and J are TRBV28 and TRBJ2-7, with D tentatively TRBD1 (6 bases). V dropped 6 bases and J dropped 2 bases, with 14 bases sitting between them. Germline CDR1 reads MDHEN; CDR2 reads SYDVKM. The CDR3 consists of 14 residues. The chain's CDR3 is CASRGTGTAYEQYF. CDR3 DNA sequence: TGTGCCAGCAGGGGAACAGGGACCGCCTACGAGCAGTACTTC.

This clone showed up just once. The chain is built from TRBV7-2 and TRBJ2-7, with TRBD2 matching over 10 bases. Germline CDR1 reads SGHTA; CDR2 reads FQGNSA. This CDR3 comprises 14 residues. The junction had 3 bases not matched to a gene; V was cut back by 5 bases and J by 2 bases. DNA of the CDR3: TGTGCCAGCAGCCGGACTAGCGGCACCTACGAGCAGTACTTC. Translation gives CASSRTSGTYEQYF.

This clone was seen only a few times. This chain connects TRBV18 to TRBJ1-5; 10 nucleotides match TRBD1. The CDR3 has 16 residues. Germline CDR1 and CDR2: KGHSH and LQKENI. With 1 base clipped from V and 3 bases from J, the junction kept 3 bases outside the gene matches. CDR3: CASSPQGTGVNQPQHF. The CDR3 DNA sequence: TGTGCCAGCTCACCACAAGGGACAGGGGTCAATCAGCCCCAGCATTTT. The variable domain in full, with the rest retrieved from reference TRBV18 and TRBJ1-5, is NAGVMQNPRHLVRRRGQEARLRCSPMKGHSHVYWYRQLPEEGLKFMVYLQKENIIDESGMPKERFSAEFPKEGPSILRIQQVVRGDSAAYFCASSPQGTGVNQPQHFGDGTRLSIL.

This rearrangement joins TRBV5-4 to TRBJ1-6; no clear D. Trimming removed 0 bases from V and 13 bases from J, with 11 bases in between. From germline, CDR1 is SGHNT and CDR2 YYREEE (reference sequence). The CDR3 has 13 amino acids. CDR3 loop: CASSLDNNPPLHF. The CDR3 region has the DNA TGTGCCAGCAGCTTGGATAACAATCCTCCCCTCCACTTT.

The J gene is TRBJ1-1, the V gene TRBV10-1; TRBD1 aligns across 9 bases. CDR1 and CDR2 (germline): WNHNN, SYGVQD (reference sequence). The CDR3 runs 12 residues. Germline trimming cut 8 bases from V and 10 bases from J; bases unmatched to any gene: 8. Here the CDR3 reads CASGPGQGIAFF. For the CDR3, the DNA is TGCGCCAGCGGCCCGGGACAGGGTATAGCTTTCTTT.

The chain joins TRBV5-4 to TRBJ2-6, with D possibly TRBD1 on 6 matching bases. The CDR3 is 16 amino acids. Trimming shortened V by 4 bases and J by 1 base, and 12 bases separated the two germline ends. Germline CDR1 reads SGHNT; CDR2 reads YYREEE (reference sequence). For the CDR3, the DNA is TGTGCCAGCAGCCTTGCAGGGGCGTCTGGGGCCAACGTCCTGACTTTC. The encoded protein is CASSLAGASGANVLTF.

The chain couples TRBV28 to TRBJ1-6; 8 positions match TRBD1. J was trimmed by 7 bases and V by 5 bases; bases with no gene match: 7. Germline CDR1 reads MDHEN; CDR2 reads SYDVKM. The length of the CDR3 is 15 residues. The CDR3 region is CASSGTGDRNSPLHF. The CDR3 DNA is TGTGCCAGCAGTGGGACAGGCGATCGGAATTCACCCCTCCACTTT. Variable domain in full (rest from reference TRBV28 and TRBJ1-6): DVKVTQSSRYLVKRTGEKVFLECVQDMDHENMFWYRQDPGLGLRLIYFSYDVKMKEKGDIPEGYSVSREKKERFSLILESASTNQTSMYLCASSGTGDRNSPLHFGNGTRLTVT.

This clone was seen just once. The V and J genes are TRBV11-2 and TRBJ1-6; D not resolved. Trimming shortened V by 5 bases and J by 9 bases, and 14 bases separated the two germline ends. From germline, CDR1 is SGHAT and CDR2 FQNNGV. This CDR3 contains 14 residues. The CDR3 reads CASSPSWSGSPLHF. CDR3 DNA sequence: TGTGCCAGCAGCCCAAGTTGGAGCGGTTCACCCCTCCACTTT. Together with reference TRBV11-2 and TRBJ1-6, the CDR3 gives the full variable domain: EAGVAQSPRYKIIEKRQSVAFWCNPISGHATLYWYQQILGQGPKLLIQFQNNGVVDDSQLPKDRFSAERLKGVDSTLKIQPAKLEDSAVYLCASSPSWSGSPLHFGNGTRLTVT.

The chain carries TRBV18 and TRBJ1-2, with D perhaps matching TRBD1 (6 bases). The germline V gene has CDR1 KGHSH and CDR2 LQKENI. The germline V and J ends were trimmed by 9 bases and 8 bases, with 16 bases remaining between them. The CDR3 length is 12 residues. The CDR3 loop is CASRRGRQGYTF. CDR3 coding DNA: TGTGCCAGTCGCAGGGGCAGGCAAGGCTACACCTTC.

This rearrangement joins TRBV5-4 to TRBJ2-7; D might be TRBD1 (6 bases). Trimming removed 0 bases from V and 0 bases from J, with 10 bases in between. There are 15 residues in the CDR3. CDR1 and CDR2 (germline): SGHNT, YYREEE (reference sequence). The CDR3: CASSLDDRSSYEQYF. The CDR3 DNA reads TGTGCCAGCAGCTTGGATGACAGGAGCTCCTACGAGCAGTACTTC.

The chain has TRBV9 and TRBJ2-2; D might be TRBD1 (6 bases). The germline V gene encodes CDR1 SGDLS and CDR2 YYNGEE. V lost 5 bases and J 3 bases, leaving 8 bases between the germline ends. The CDR3 is 13 amino acids. CDR3 region: CASRNRDTGELFF. The CDR3 DNA reads as TGTGCCAGCAGAAACAGGGACACCGGGGAGCTGTTTTTT.

For the CDR3, the DNA is TGTGCCAGCAGTGATACTAGGGGAGGGGGCTACACCTTC. It is translated as CASSDTRGGGYTF. V usage is TRBV2 and J usage is TRBJ1-2, with a tentative D call TRBD1 (5 bases). CDR1 is SNHLY, CDR2 FYNNEI, per germline. The CDR3 loop spans 13 amino acids. V was trimmed by 3 bases and J by 8 bases, leaving 13 bases between them.

The chain carries TRBV11-2 and TRBJ2-3, with D uncertain. Deletions cut 4 bases from V and 4 bases from J, with 3 bases between. CDR1 is SGHAT, CDR2 FQNNGV, per germline. CDR3 size: 11 residues. The CDR3 is CASSSADTQYF. The CDR3 DNA follows: TGTGCCAGCAGCTCGGCAGATACGCAGTATTTT.

In this sample, this clone turned up once. The V call is TRBV28, the J call TRBJ1-1, with no clear D. V was shortened by 7 bases and J by 0 bases, with 9 bases between the two germline ends. This CDR3 is 13 amino acids long. CDR1 is MDHEN and CDR2 is SYDVKM in the germline V gene. Here the CDR3 reads CASTKSVNTEAFF. CDR3 coding DNA: TGTGCCAGCACCAAGTCGGTGAACACTGAAGCTTTCTTT.

The rearrangement uses TRBV19 and TRBJ2-5; possible D gene TRBD1, 6 bases. Trimming stripped 6 bases from V and 2 bases from J, with 13 bases between. CDR3 size: 14 residues. The germline V gene has CDR1 LNHDA and CDR2 SQIVND (reference sequence). DNA for the CDR3: TGTGCCAGTAGCCGCCGGGACACTCAAGAGACCCAGTACTTC. Protein sequence: CASSRRDTQETQYF.

The V and J genes are TRBV13 and TRBJ2-4; D might be TRBD2 (6 bases). Germline CDR1 is PRHDT and CDR2 is FYEKMQ (reference sequence). The CDR3 contains 15 residues. Trimming took off 0 bases at V and 6 bases at J, with 12 bases between the two ends. The CDR3 bases are TGTGCCAGCAGCTTAGGTCTAGCGCTAACAAACATTCAGTACTTC. Translated, it gives CASSLGLALTNIQYF. The variable domain in full, with the rest retrieved from reference TRBV13 and TRBJ2-4, is AAGVIQSPRHLIKEKRETATLKCYPIPRHDTVYWYQQGPGQDPQFLISFYEKMQSDKGSIPDRFSAQQFSDYHSELNMSSLELGDSALYFCASSLGLALTNIQYFGAGTRLSVL.

The rearrangement joins TRBV10-3 to TRBJ2-1; 15 bases fit TRBD2. The junction had 2 bases not matched to a gene; V was cut back by 6 bases and J by 5 bases. This CDR3 spans 15 amino acids. CDR1 is ENHRY and CDR2 is SYGVKD in the germline V gene. CDR3 nucleotides: TGTGCCATCAGATGGACTAGCGGGGGGGACAATGAGCAGTTCTTC. This translates into CAIRWTSGGDNEQFF.

The CDR3 DNA is TGTGCCACCAGTGATCCGGGACTGATCCCTACAGATACGCAGTATTTT. It is translated as CATSDPGLIPTDTQYF. The chain couples TRBV24-1 to TRBJ2-3, with a possible D match to TRBD2 (6 bases). V gave up 3 bases and J gave up 3 bases, with 15 bases separating them. CDR1 is KGHDR, CDR2 SFDVKD, per germline. The CDR3 is 16 amino acids.

The rearrangement links TRBV10-3 to TRBJ2-3; TRBD2 agrees at 10 bases. Trimming took 4 bases from V and 3 from J; bases not matched to a gene: 4. CDR3 length: 15 amino acids. Germline assignment: CDR1 ENHRY and CDR2 SYGVKD. CDR3 residues: CAISGSGGETDTQYF. The CDR3 DNA is TGTGCCATCAGTGGGAGCGGGGGGGAGACAGATACGCAGTATTTT.

This rearrangement joins TRBV3-1 (or the pseudogene TRBV3-2) to TRBJ2-5, with a weak D call TRBD2 (6 bases). Germline values: CDR1 LGHDT, CDR2 YNNKEL (reference sequence). V lost 4 bases, J lost 5 bases, and 20 bases lay in between. This CDR3 region has 16 residues. CDR3 coding DNA: TGTGCCAGCAGCCCCCGGGACTCCCAAGCTGGCGAGACCCAGTACTTC. The encoded protein is CASSPRDSQAGETQYF.

V and J are TRBV29-1 and TRBJ1-2, with 7 bases fitting TRBD1. The CDR3 is 14 amino acids. Trimming took 4 bases from V and 0 from J; bases not matched to a gene: 5. Germline-derived CDR1 and CDR2 are SQVTM and ANQGSEA. The CDR3 loop reads CSVGQGTTNYGYTF. In DNA form, the CDR3 reads TGCAGCGTTGGACAGGGCACAACTAACTATGGCTACACCTTC. Looking up the rest from reference TRBV29-1 and TRBJ1-2 gives the full variable domain: SAVISQKPSRDICQRGTSLTIQCQVDSQVTMMFWYRQQPGQSLTLIATANQGSEATYESGFVIDKFPISRPNLTFSTLTVSNMSPEDSSIYLCSVGQGTTNYGYTFGSGTRLTVV.

This clone was detected only a few times. The chain uses TRBV6-1 and TRBJ2-7; D gene unclear. Between the trimmed V and J ends, which lost 1 base and 2 bases, there was a span of 9 bases. Per germline, CDR1 MNHNS and CDR2 SASEGT. The CDR3 is 14 residues long. CDR3 sequence reads: CASSEDDLAYEQYF. The CDR3 DNA follows: TGTGCCAGCAGTGAAGACGACTTAGCCTACGAGCAGTACTTC.

This rearrangement joins TRBV28 to TRBJ2-1; TRBD2 is a possible D gene (7 bases). Trimming took off 3 bases at V and 9 bases at J, with 33 bases between the two ends. Germline assignment: CDR1 MDHEN and CDR2 SYDVKM. The CDR3 is made up of 20 amino acids. CDR3 sequence reads: CASSFAGRKNSGGRRGEQFF. CDR3 coding DNA: TGTGCCAGCAGTTTTGCTGGGCGTAAAAACTCGGGGGGCCGCCGTGGTGAGCAGTTCTTC.

The V gene is TRBV7-8, the J gene TRBJ1-3; unclear D gene. The CDR3 spans 14 residues. The V end lost 0 bases, the J end lost 2 bases, and 5 bases lay between the germline ends. Per the germline V gene, CDR1 is SGHVS and CDR2 is FQNEAQ. The CDR3 sequence: CASSLAAAGNTIYF. Written as DNA, the CDR3 is TGTGCCAGCAGCTTAGCGGCAGCTGGAAACACCATATATTTT.